This T cell receptor (beta chain) was profiled in a study of shared clonotypes between healthy human individuals. Study information: Aged 18 to 49, the donors were two women and three men. CD4 naive and memory got three plates each, CD8 naive two, CD8 memory one.

Across several immunoSEQ plates, the genomic DNA of each subset was split evenly. Only in-frame clones appear in the TCRdb table, and some are missing; sequencing was by immunoSEQ multiplex PCR. The sample gives around 2.3 million clones, approximately 94% of which show up once; roughly 0.13% is in the top ten. The CDR3 length is 16 residues. Unmatched junction bases numbered 10, after V lost 4 bases and J lost 1 base. Germline CDR1 and CDR2: SGHRS and YFSETQ. This clone was counted once. This receptor was obtained from a young man in good health. The rearrangement uses TRBV5-1 and TRBJ2-7; 8 positions agree with TRBD1. Sequenced: naive CD4+ T cells sorted from blood. Stated subset: CD45RA+ positively selected. CDR3 DNA sequence: TGCGCCAGCAGCCAATCCCCGGGACAGGTTTCCTACGAGCAGTACTTC. Residues: CASSQSPGQVSYEQYF. Full variable domain (missing parts from reference TRBV5-1 and TRBJ2-7): KAGVTQTPRYLIKTRGQQVTLSCSPISGHRSVSWYQQTPGQGLQFLFEYFSETQRNKGNFPGRFSGRQFSNSRSEMNVSTLELGDSALYLCASSQSPGQVSYEQYFGPGTRLTVT.